One and the same sample provided the 16 T cell receptor beta chains below, sequenced in a study of T cells in Graves' hyperthyroidism and ophthalmopathy. Amplified TCR beta CDR3 regions derived from RNA transcripts. First-round RT-PCR with HTBI primers amplified the TCR CDR3 region. In TCRdb, the multiplex PCR reads were re-called with MiXCR into one record per CDR3 protein. Seen here are approximately 480,000 distinct CDR3 sequences, less than 25% observed once, and the top ten hold more than 20%. The sequenced sample was blood. The source is a young man with Graves' hyperthyroidism.

This chain uses TRBV12-3 or TRBV12-4 with TRBJ1-2; tentatively, D is TRBD1 (6 bases). With 7 bases removed from V and 4 bases from J, the gap between germline ends came to 19 bases. CDR3 size: 15 residues. The CDR3 nucleotides read TGTGCCAGCATTGATGGCAGGGGACTGCGCTATGGCTACACCTTC. It codes for CASIDGRGLRYGYTF.

The gene calls are TRBV20-1 and TRBJ1-2; perhaps TRBD1 as D (5 bases). The germline gives CDR1 DFQATT, CDR2 SNEGSKA (reference sequence). The CDR3 is 19 residues long. Trimming left V 2 bases short and J 5 bases short, with 30 bases between. The CDR3: CSARPWGVKGPRARYGYTF. The CDR3 nucleotides are TGCAGTGCTAGACCATGGGGGGTAAAGGGCCCTAGAGCCAGATATGGCTACACCTTC.

This chain joins TRBV6-2 or TRBV6-3 and TRBJ2-3, with TRBD2 matching 7 bases. V dropped 4 bases and J dropped 0; count of bases not matched to a gene: 4. There are 15 residues in the CDR3. Germline CDR1 is MNHEY and CDR2 is SVGEGT. DNA of the CDR3: TGTGCCAGCAGTTTCGGGCGGGGGAGCACAGATACGCAGTATTTT. Its translation: CASSFGRGSTDTQYF.

This clonotype has just a few counts. The rearrangement uses TRBV18 and TRBJ1-2; D is ambiguous. Germline values: CDR1 KGHSH, CDR2 LQKENI. Trimming pared 3 bases from V and 0 bases from J, leaving 11 bases between. This CDR3 spans 15 amino acids. The CDR3: CASSPTEATNYGYTF. Here the CDR3 DNA reads TGTGCCAGCTCACCGACCGAAGCCACTAACTATGGCTACACCTTC.

For this clonotype: One end of the junction varies from germline; a read error may be responsible. The rearrangement uses TRBV12-3 or TRBV12-4 and TRBJ1-5, with D possibly being TRBD1 (5 bases). The CDR3 spans 13 residues. In DNA, the CDR3 is TGTGCCAGCAGCTCAGGACAAAATCAGCCCCAGGATTTT. This gives the protein CASSSGQNQPQDF.

This clonotype has a count of ten or more. This sequence joins TRBV10-3 and TRBJ2-7; 8 bases are shared with TRBD2. Germline CDR1 reads ENHRY; CDR2 reads SYGVKD. Trimming removed 6 bases from V and 3 bases from J; junction bases left unmatched: 4. The CDR3 contains 13 residues. CDR3 nucleotides: TGTGCCATCAGCCCGGGGGGGGGCTACGAGCAGTACTTC. Its protein product is CAISPGGGYEQYF.

This clonotype was seen many times. The chain carries TRBV30 and TRBJ2-5; 8 positions agree with TRBD1. This CDR3 has 13 residues. Germline loops: CDR1 GTSNPN, CDR2 SVGIG (reference sequence). V trimming: 2 bases; J trimming: 4 bases; junction bases outside the gene matches: 3. The CDR3 sequence: CAWSLQGGETQYF. The DNA of the CDR3 is TGTGCCTGGAGTTTACAGGGGGGAGAGACCCAGTACTTC.

This clonotype was recorded many times. J is TRBJ2-5 and V is TRBV27; D is ambiguous. Trimming took 2 bases from V and 2 from J, leaving 6 bases between them. CDR1 is MNHEY, CDR2 SMNVEV, per germline (reference sequence). The CDR3 length is 13 residues. The CDR3 DNA is TGTGCCAGCAGTTTACAGGCACAAGAGACCCAGTACTTC. It encodes CASSLQAQETQYF.

The CDR3 region is CASSYGQGAYYGYTF. CDR3 nucleotides: TGTGCCAGCAGTTACGGACAGGGGGCGTACTATGGCTACACCTTC. The chain links TRBV6-2 or TRBV6-3 to TRBJ1-2; TRBD1 matches at 11 bases. The CDR3 has 15 residues. V shed 2 bases and J 3 bases; nucleotides not matched to a gene: 2. From germline, CDR1 is MNHEY and CDR2 SVGEGT.

There are a few counts of this clonotype. The chain links TRBV11-2 to TRBJ2-1; D remains ambiguous. Germline CDR1 and CDR2: SGHAT and FQNNGV. This CDR3 is built from 15 residues. Trimming pared 3 bases from V and 0 bases from J, leaving 9 bases between. Written as DNA, the CDR3 is TGTGCCAGCAGCTTTCGCGCGAGCTCCTACAATGAGCAGTTCTTC. Amino acids: CASSFRASSYNEQFF.

Notes on this clonotype: One junction end disagrees with the germline gene, perhaps due to a read error. The gene calls are TRBV3-1 and TRBJ1-2; TRBD1 matches 8 bases. Germline CDR1 is LGHDT and CDR2 is YNNKEL (reference sequence). This CDR3 is built from 15 residues. The CDR3 bases are TGTGCCAGCTGCCAAGAGAGGAGGACAGGGAATGGCTACACCTTC. Encoded protein: CASCQERRTGNGYTF.

This clonotype has ten or more counts. The chain recombines TRBV2 with TRBJ2-2; D gene unclear. V gave up 4 bases and J gave up 4 bases, with 10 bases separating them. The CDR3 runs 14 residues. From germline, CDR1 is SNHLY and CDR2 FYNNEI. The CDR3 nucleotides are TGTGCCAGCAGTGGGACGGTCGTCACCGGGGAGCTGTTTTTT. Amino acid sequence: CASSGTVVTGELFF.

This clonotype was seen repeatedly, ten times or more. J is TRBJ1-2 and V is TRBV5-1; 7 bases map to TRBD1. V was clipped by 0 bases and J by 5 bases; unmatched bases: 7. In germline, CDR1 is SGHRS, CDR2 YFSETQ. This CDR3 is 15 amino acids long. CDR3 sequence reads: CASSLDRGDFYGYTF. The CDR3 DNA is TGCGCCAGCAGCTTGGACAGGGGCGACTTTTATGGCTACACCTTC. The variable domain in full, with the rest retrieved from reference TRBV5-1 and TRBJ1-2, is KAGVTQTPRYLIKTRGQQVTLSCSPISGHRSVSWYQQTPGQGLQFLFEYFSETQRNKGNFPGRFSGRQFSNSRSEMNVSTLELGDSALYLCASSLDRGDFYGYTFGSGTRLTVV.

To note about this clonotype: Given a much more abundant clone one base away, this may be a read error. This chain uses TRBV15 with TRBJ2-7, with D maybe TRBD1 (7 bases). The CDR3 is 14 residues long. Germline V lookup: CDR1 LNHNV, CDR2 YYDKDF (reference sequence). The V end was cut by 5 bases, the J end by 3 bases, with 14 bases between. CDR3 coding DNA: TGTGCCACCAGCCTCGGACAGGAGGGCTACGAGCAGTACTTC. It yields the protein CATSLGQEGYEQYF.

V usage is TRBV6-1 and J usage is TRBJ2-7, with TRBD1 matching 9 bases. This CDR3 contains 15 residues. V trimming: 4 bases; J trimming: 0 bases; junction bases outside the gene matches: 4. CDR1 is MNHNS and CDR2 is SASEGT in the germline V gene. This chain's CDR3 is CASSAQTGGSYEQYF. CDR3 nucleotide sequence: TGTGCCAGCAGTGCTCAGACAGGGGGCTCCTACGAGCAGTACTTC.

This clonotype was picked up many times. The rearrangement links TRBV20-1 to TRBJ2-7, with 7 bases identical to TRBD2. CDR1 and CDR2 from the germline V gene are DFQATT and SNEGSKA (reference sequence). This CDR3 region has 15 residues. The J segment lost 6 bases and the V segment lost 5 bases, leaving 16 bases of the junction unmatched. The CDR3 is CSADPGLSPSFEQYF. CDR3 DNA sequence: TGCAGTGCTGATCCGGGACTATCACCCTCATTCGAGCAGTACTTC.